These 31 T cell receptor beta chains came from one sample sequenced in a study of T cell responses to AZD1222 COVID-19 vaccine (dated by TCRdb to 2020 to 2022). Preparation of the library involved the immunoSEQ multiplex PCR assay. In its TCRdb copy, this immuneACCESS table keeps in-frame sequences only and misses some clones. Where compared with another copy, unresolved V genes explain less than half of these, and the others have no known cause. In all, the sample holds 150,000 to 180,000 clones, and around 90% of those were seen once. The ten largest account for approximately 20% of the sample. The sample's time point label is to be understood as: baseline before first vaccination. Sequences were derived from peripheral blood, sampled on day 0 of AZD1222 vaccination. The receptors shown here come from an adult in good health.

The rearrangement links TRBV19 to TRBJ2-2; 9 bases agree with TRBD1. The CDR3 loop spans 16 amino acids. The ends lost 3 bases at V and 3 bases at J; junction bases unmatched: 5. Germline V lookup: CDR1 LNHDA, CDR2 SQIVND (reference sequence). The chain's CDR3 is CASSMTGTGHTGELFF. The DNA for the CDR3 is TGTGCCAGTAGTATGACCGGGACAGGGCACACCGGGGAGCTGTTTTTT.

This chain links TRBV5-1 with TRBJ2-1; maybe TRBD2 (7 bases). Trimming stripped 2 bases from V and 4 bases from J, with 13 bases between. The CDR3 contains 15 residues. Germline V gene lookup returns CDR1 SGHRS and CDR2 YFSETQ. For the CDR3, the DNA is TGCGCCAGCAGCTTTGGCGGGGGCCCTTACAATGAGCAGTTCTTC. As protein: CASSFGGGPYNEQFF.

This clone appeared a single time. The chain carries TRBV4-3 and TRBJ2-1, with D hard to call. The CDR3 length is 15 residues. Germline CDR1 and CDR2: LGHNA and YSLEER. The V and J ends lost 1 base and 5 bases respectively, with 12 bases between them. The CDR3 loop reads CASSQGTQWDNEQFF. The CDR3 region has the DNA TGCGCCAGCAGCCAAGGGACCCAATGGGACAATGAGCAGTTCTTC.

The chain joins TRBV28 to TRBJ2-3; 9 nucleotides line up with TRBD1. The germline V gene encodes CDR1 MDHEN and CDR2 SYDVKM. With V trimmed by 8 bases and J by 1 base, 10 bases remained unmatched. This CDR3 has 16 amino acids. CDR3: CASSLYRGRGTDTQYF. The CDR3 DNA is TGTGCCAGCTCCCTTTACAGGGGGCGCGGCACAGATACGCAGTATTTT.

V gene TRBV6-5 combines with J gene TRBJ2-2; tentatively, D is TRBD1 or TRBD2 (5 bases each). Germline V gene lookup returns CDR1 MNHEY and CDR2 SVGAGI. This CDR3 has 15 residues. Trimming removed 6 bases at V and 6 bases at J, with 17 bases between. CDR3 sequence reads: CASRPGFMRAGELFF. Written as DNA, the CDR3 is TGTGCCAGCAGACCAGGGTTCATGAGGGCCGGGGAGCTGTTTTTT.

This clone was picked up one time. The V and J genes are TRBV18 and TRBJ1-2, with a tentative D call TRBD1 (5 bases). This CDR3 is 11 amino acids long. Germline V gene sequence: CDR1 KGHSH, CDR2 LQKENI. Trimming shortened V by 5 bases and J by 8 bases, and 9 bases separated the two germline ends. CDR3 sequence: CASSGGWGYTF. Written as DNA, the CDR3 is TGTGCCAGCTCAGGGGGATGGGGCTACACCTTC.

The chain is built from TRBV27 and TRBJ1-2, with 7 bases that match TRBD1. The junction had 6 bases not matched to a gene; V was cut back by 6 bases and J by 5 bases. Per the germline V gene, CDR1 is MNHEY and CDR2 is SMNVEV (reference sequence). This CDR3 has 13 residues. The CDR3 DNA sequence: TGTGCCAGCAGACCTGGGACAGCTTATGGCTACACCTTC. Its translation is CASRPGTAYGYTF.

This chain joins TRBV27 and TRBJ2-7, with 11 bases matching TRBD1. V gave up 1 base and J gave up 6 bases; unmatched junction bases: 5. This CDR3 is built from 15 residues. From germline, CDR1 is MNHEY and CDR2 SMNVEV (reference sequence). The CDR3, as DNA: TGTGCCAGCAGTTTATTCGGGACAGGGGGGTCCGAGCAGTACTTC. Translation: CASSLFGTGGSEQYF.

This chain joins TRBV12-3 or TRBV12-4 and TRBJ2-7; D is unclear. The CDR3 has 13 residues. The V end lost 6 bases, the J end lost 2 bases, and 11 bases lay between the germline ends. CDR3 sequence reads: CASSPSWPYEQYF. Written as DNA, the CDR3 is TGTGCCAGCAGCCCAAGCTGGCCCTACGAGCAGTACTTC.

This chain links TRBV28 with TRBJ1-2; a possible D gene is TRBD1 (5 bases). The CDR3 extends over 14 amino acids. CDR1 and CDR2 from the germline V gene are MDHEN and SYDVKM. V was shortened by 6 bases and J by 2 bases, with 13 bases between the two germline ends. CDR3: CASSVGAGNYGYTF. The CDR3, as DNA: TGTGCCAGCAGCGTAGGGGCCGGGAACTATGGCTACACCTTC.

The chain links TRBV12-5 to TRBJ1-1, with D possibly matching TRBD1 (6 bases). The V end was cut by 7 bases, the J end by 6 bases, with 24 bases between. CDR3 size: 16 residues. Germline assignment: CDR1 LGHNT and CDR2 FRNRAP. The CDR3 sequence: CASALGFSRGFSEAFF. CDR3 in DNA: TGTGCTAGTGCCCTGGGGTTCTCCAGGGGATTTTCTGAAGCTTTCTTT.

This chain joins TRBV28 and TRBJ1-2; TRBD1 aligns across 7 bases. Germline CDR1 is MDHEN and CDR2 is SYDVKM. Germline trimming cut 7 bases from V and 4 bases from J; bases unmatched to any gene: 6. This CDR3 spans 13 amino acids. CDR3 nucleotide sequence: TGTGCCAGCACCGGAGGGGGCCTCTATGGCTACACCTTC. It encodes CASTGGGLYGYTF.

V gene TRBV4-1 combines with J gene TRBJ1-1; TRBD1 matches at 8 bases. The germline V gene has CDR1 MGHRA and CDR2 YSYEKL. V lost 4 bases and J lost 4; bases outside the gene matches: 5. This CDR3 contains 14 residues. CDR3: CASSRGQGFTEAFF. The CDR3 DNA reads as TGCGCCAGCAGCCGAGGACAGGGATTCACTGAAGCTTTCTTT.

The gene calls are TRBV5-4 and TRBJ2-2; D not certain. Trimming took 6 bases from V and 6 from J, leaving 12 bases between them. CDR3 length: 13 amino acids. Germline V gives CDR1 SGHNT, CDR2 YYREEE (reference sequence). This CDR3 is CASTPWASGELFF. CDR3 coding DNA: TGTGCCAGCACCCCGTGGGCGTCCGGGGAGCTGTTTTTT. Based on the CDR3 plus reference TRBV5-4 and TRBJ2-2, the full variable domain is ETGVTQSPTHLIKTRGQQVTLRCSSQSGHNTVSWYQQALGQGPQFIFQYYREEENGRGNFPPRFSGLQFPNYSSELNVNALELDDSALYLCASTPWASGELFFGEGSRLTVL.

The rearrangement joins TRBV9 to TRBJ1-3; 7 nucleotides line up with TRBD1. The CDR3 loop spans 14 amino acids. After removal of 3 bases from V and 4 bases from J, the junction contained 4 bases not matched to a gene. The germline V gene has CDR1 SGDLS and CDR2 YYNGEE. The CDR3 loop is CASSAGTAGNTIYF. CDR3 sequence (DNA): TGTGCCAGCAGCGCCGGGACAGCAGGAAACACCATATATTTT.

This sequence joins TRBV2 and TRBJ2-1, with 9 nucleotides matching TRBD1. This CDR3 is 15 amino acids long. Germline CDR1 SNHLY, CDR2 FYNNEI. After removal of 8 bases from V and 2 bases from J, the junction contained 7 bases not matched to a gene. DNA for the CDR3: TGTGCCAGCGTTAGACAGGGGGGCCCCTACAATGAGCAGTTCTTC. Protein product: CASVRQGGPYNEQFF.

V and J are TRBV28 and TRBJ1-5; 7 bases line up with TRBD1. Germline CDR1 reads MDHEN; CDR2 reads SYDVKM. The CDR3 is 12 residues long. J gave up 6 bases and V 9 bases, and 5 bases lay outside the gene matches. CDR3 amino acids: CASRQGSQPQHF. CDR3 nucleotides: TGTGCCAGTAGACAGGGCTCTCAGCCCCAGCATTTT.

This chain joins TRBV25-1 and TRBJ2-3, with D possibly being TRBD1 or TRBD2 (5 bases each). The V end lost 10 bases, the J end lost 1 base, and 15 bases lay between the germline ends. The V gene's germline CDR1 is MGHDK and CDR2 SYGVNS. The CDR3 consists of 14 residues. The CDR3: CATEGQAGTDTQYF. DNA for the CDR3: TGTGCCACCGAGGGGCAAGCGGGCACAGATACGCAGTATTTT.

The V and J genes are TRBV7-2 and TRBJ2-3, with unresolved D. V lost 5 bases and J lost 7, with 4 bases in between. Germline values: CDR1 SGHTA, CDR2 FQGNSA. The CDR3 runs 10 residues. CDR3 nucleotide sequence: TGTGCCAGCAGCGTTAATACGCAGTATTTT. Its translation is CASSVNTQYF.

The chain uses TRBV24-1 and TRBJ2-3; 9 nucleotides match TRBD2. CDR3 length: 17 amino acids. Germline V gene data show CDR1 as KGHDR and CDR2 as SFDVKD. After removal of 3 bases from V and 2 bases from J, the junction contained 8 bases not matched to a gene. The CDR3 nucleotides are TGTGCCACCAGTGATAGAGCGGGAGGTCCTGACACAGATACGCAGTATTTT. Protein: CATSDRAGGPDTDTQYF.

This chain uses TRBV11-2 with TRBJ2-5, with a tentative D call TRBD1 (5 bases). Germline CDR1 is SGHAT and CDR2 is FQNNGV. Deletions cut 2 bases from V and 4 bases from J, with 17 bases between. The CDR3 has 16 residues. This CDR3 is CASSLPRVPRLETQYF. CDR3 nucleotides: TGTGCCAGCAGCTTACCCAGGGTTCCGAGGTTAGAGACCCAGTACTTC.

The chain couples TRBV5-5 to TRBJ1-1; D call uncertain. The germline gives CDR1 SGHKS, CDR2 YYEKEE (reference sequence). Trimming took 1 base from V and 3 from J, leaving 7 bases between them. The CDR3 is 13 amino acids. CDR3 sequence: CASSLIGYTEAFF. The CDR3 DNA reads TGTGCCAGCAGCTTGATAGGGTACACTGAAGCTTTCTTT.

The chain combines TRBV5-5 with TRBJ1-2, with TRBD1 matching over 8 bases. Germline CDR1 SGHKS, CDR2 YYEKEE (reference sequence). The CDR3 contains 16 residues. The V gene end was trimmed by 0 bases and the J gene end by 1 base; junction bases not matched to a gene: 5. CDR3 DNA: TGTGCCAGCAGCTTGGGGGCAGGGGGCGTTAACTATGGCTACACCTTC. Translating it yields CASSLGAGGVNYGYTF.

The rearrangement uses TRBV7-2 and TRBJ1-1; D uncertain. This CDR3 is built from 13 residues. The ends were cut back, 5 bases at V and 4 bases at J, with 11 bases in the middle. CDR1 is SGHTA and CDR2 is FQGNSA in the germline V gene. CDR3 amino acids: CASSIGPLTEAFF. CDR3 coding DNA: TGTGCCAGCAGCATTGGACCCCTCACTGAAGCTTTCTTT. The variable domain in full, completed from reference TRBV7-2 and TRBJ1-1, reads GAGVSQSPSNKVTEKGKDVELRCDPISGHTALYWYRQSLGQGLEFLIYFQGNSAPDKSGLPSDRFSAERTGGSVSTLTIQRTQQEDSAVYLCASSIGPLTEAFFGQGTRLTVV.

CDR3 amino acids: CAWSAGTGREKLFF. The CDR3, as DNA: TGTGCCTGGAGTGCCGGGACAGGGCGTGAAAAACTGTTTTTT. This chain connects TRBV30 to TRBJ1-4; the match to TRBD1 covers 9 bases. Germline-derived CDR1 and CDR2 are GTSNPN and SVGIG (reference sequence). This CDR3 comprises 14 residues. Trimming took 1 base from V and 7 from J; bases not matched to a gene: 4.

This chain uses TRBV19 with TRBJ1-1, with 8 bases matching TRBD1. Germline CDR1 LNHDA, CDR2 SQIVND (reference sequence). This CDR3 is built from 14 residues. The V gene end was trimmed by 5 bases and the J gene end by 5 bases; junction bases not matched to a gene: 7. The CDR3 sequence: CASSSRGLNTEAFF. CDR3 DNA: TGTGCCAGTAGTTCCAGGGGGCTCAATACTGAAGCTTTCTTT.

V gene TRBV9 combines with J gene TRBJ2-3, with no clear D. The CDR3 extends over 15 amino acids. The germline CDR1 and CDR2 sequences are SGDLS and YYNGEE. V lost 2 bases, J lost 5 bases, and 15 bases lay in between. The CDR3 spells CASSVQSANLDTQYF. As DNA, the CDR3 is TGTGCCAGCAGCGTTCAGTCGGCAAACCTAGATACGCAGTATTTT.

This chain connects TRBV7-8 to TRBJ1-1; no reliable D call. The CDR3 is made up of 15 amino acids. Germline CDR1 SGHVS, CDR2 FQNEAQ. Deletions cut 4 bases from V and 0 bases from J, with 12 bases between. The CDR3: CASSSYLSLNTEAFF. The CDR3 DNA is TGTGCCAGCAGCTCCTATTTGAGCCTGAACACTGAAGCTTTCTTT.

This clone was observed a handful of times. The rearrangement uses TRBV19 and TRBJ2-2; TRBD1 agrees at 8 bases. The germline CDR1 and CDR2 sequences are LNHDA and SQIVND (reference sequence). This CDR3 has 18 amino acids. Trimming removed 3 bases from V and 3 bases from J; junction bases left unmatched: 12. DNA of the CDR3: TGTGCCAGTAGTATCCCTTTGGGGGGACAGGATTACACCGGGGAGCTGTTTTTT. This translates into CASSIPLGGQDYTGELFF.

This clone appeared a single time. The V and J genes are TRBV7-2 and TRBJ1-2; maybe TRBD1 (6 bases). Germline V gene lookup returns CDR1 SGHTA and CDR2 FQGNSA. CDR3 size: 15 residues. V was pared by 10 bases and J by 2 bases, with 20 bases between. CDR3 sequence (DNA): TGTGCCACCCGGGGGGCGGGGGCCCCGAACTATGGCTACACCTTC. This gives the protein CATRGAGAPNYGYTF.

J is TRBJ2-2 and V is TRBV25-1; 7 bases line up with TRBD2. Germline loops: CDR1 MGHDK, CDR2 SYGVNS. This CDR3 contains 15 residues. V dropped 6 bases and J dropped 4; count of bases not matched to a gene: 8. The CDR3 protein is CASSPSGRSTGELFF. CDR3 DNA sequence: TGTGCCAGCAGCCCCTCCGGGAGGAGCACCGGGGAGCTGTTTTTT.